This T cell receptor (beta chain) is from a study of cytomegalovirus exposure and HLA in healthy donors. Study observations and caveats: A list of 150 or so TCR beta chains associated with cytomegalovirus was given. CMV serostatus alone was available as immune exposure information.

This clone was picked up one time. The antigen is unknown. When sampled, the donors appeared nominally healthy, though they likely had unrecorded immune exposures. The PCR made use of 60 Vbeta and 13 Jbeta primers. How the authors handled the data: A follow-up analysis tallied 86 million or so unique TCR beta chains, approximately 10 million shared. Data came from immunoSEQ multiplex PCR; TCRdb stores just in-frame clones and leaves some out. V, J and clone size reflect that table, while D and trimming were determined from the DNA. In the table there are about 82,000 clones, approximately 74% of which are singletons. The sample taken for sequencing was PBMCs. This sequence originates from a man younger than 40 in good health and CMV-seropositive.

This CDR3 reads CATSRVQNNEQFF. CDR3 nucleotide sequence: TGTGCCACCAGCAGAGTACAGAACAATGAGCAGTTCTTC. The rearrangement uses TRBV15 and TRBJ2-1; no reliable D call. CDR3 length: 13 residues. The germline V gene encodes CDR1 LNHNV and CDR2 YYDKDF (reference sequence). Between the trimmed V and J ends, which lost 1 base and 5 bases, there was a span of 6 bases.